What follows are 5 T cell receptor beta chains derived from one specimen sequenced in a study of human thymus T cells. Repertoires were generated with immunoSEQ multiplex PCR, while TCRdb's copy carries only in-frame clones and drops some. The sample lists approximately 71,000 clones, 90% to 95% occurring once. Surgeons resected thymus tissue during corrective heart surgery. Sequenced: thymus tissue. These receptors came from a girl under three years old with a congenital heart defect but otherwise immunologically healthy.

The chain employs TRBV7-9 and TRBJ2-1; the match to TRBD2 covers 7 bases. CDR1 and CDR2 from the germline V gene are SEHNR and FQNEAQ (reference sequence). The CDR3 covers 15 residues. J gave up 6 bases and V 2 bases, and 7 bases lay outside the gene matches. CDR3 nucleotides: TGTGCCAGCAGCTTAAGAGCGGGAAGCTGCAATGAGCAGTTCTTC. Residues: CASSLRAGSCNEQFF.

The sample holds one count of this clone. The rearrangement links TRBV4-3 to TRBJ2-7; 11 positions agree with TRBD2. There are 21 residues in the CDR3. V was clipped by 0 bases and J by 2 bases; unmatched bases: 18. CDR1 and CDR2 (germline): LGHNA, YSLEER. The CDR3 spells CASSQDREKTSGSTFPYEQYF. CDR3 bases: TGCGCCAGCAGCCAAGACAGGGAAAAAACTAGCGGGAGTACTTTCCCCTACGAGCAGTACTTC.

The chain employs TRBV11-3 and TRBJ2-2; 11 nucleotides match TRBD2. The length of the CDR3 is 19 residues. The V segment lost 1 base and the J segment 2 bases; nucleotides outside the gene matches: 9. Germline-derived CDR1 and CDR2 are SGHNT and YENEEA. CDR3 sequence (DNA): TGTGCCAGCAGCTTAGGCCCCCCTAGCGGGAGGATTAACACCGGGGAGCTGTTTTTT. Translated: CASSLGPPSGRINTGELFF.

The CDR3 coding sequence is TGCGCCAGCAGCCGGTCGGAGGGACGGACCTACGAGCAGTACTTC. Encoded protein: CASSRSEGRTYEQYF. The genes are TRBV4-1 and TRBJ2-7, with D tentatively TRBD2 (6 bases). Germline assignment: CDR1 MGHRA and CDR2 YSYEKL. The CDR3 runs 15 residues. Deletions cut 4 bases from V and 2 bases from J, with 15 bases between.

This rearrangement joins TRBV5-6 to TRBJ2-5; a possible D gene is TRBD2 (6 bases). V was trimmed by 7 bases and J by 5 bases, leaving 18 bases between them. The germline CDR1 and CDR2 sequences are SGHDT and YYEEEE. The CDR3 has 14 amino acids. The chain's CDR3 is CASVGPGVGETQYF. CDR3 DNA sequence: TGTGCCAGCGTCGGACCGGGAGTGGGCGAGACCCAGTACTTC.